Here is one TCR beta chain with its context. Its antigen is still unknown. These data originate in a study of cytomegalovirus exposure and HLA in healthy donors. Regarding the study as a whole: When analyzed later, a missense DCLRE1C variant was found to be linked to TCR beta V- and J-gene trimming. A later analysis showed TCR association rates differing by HLA locus, peaking at DRB1 and lowest at HLA-C. Most CMV-associated TCR beta chains were later found to appear HLA-restricted. TCR beta sequences reportedly predicted most subjects' HLA-A and HLA-B alleles accurately.

The PCR employed 60 Vbeta primers together with 13 Jbeta primers. The table came from immunoSEQ multiplex PCR; TCRdb's copy has only in-frame clones and leaves some out. The data contain some 130,000 clones, 80% of them singletons. The source of this sequence is a male donor in good health and CMV-seronegative. Sequencing used PBMCs.

DNA of the CDR3: TGTGCCAGTAGTGTTTACAGGGAGGGCGAGCAGTACTTC. Encoded protein: CASSVYREGEQYF. This chain connects TRBV19 to TRBJ2-7; possibly TRBD2 for D (7 bases). V was shortened by 5 bases and J by 6 bases, with 14 bases between the two germline ends. The CDR3 is 13 amino acids. The germline gives CDR1 LNHDA, CDR2 SQIVND (reference sequence). The full variable domain, with the rest looked up from reference TRBV19 and TRBJ2-7, is DGGITQSPKYLFRKEGQNVTLSCEQNLNHDAMYWYRQDPGQGLRLIYYSQIVNDFQKGDIAEGYSVSREKKESFPLTVTSAQKNPTAFYLCASSVYREGEQYFGPGTRLTVT.